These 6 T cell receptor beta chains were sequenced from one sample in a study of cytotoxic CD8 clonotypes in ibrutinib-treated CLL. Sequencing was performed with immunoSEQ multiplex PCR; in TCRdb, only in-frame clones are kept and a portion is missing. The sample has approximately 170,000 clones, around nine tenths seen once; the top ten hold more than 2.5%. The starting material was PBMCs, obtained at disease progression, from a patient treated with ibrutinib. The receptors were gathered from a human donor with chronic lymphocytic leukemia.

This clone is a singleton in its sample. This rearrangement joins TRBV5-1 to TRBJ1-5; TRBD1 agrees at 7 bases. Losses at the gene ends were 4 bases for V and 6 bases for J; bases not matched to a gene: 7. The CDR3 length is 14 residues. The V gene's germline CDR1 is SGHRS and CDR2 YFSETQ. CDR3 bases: TGCGCCAGCAGCCCGGGGACAGAGGGTCAGCCCCAGCATTTT. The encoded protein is CASSPGTEGQPQHF.

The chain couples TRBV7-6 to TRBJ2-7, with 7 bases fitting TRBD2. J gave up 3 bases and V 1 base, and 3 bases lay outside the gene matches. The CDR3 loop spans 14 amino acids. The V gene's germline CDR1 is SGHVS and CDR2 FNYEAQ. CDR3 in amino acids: CASSLGAGDYEQYF. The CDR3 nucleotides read TGTGCCAGCAGCTTAGGGGCGGGGGACTACGAGCAGTACTTC.

The CDR3 region is CASSPGQGLYEQYF. The CDR3 DNA reads as TGTGCCAGCAGCCCAGGACAGGGTCTCTACGAGCAGTACTTC. The V and J genes are TRBV7-9 and TRBJ2-7, with 8 bases that match TRBD1. Germline CDR1 SEHNR, CDR2 FQNEAQ (reference sequence). The CDR3 spans 14 residues. The ends lost 5 bases at V and 3 bases at J; junction bases unmatched: 6.

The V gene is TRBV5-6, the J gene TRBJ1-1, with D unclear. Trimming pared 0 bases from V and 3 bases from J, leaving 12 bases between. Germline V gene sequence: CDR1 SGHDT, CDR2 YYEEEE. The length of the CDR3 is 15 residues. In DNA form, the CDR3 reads TGTGCCAGCAGCTTGGACCAGGTCGTGGACACTGAAGCTTTCTTT. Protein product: CASSLDQVVDTEAFF.

The CDR3, as DNA: TGTGCCAGCAGCTATTGGACAGGGAAGTTGGGTGAAAAACTGTTTTTT. It translates to CASSYWTGKLGEKLFF. The chain uses TRBV7-8 and TRBJ1-4; 8 bases align to TRBD1. Unmatched junction bases numbered 11, after V lost 4 bases and J lost 7 bases. CDR1 and CDR2 from the germline V gene are SGHVS and FQNEAQ. The CDR3 is 16 residues long.

The CDR3 sequence is CASSIASGSYTGELFF. DNA of the CDR3: TGTGCCAGTAGTATTGCTAGCGGGAGCTACACCGGGGAGCTGTTTTTT. V is TRBV19 and J is TRBJ2-2; the match to TRBD2 covers 10 bases. CDR1 is LNHDA, CDR2 SQIVND, per germline (reference sequence). The CDR3 is 16 amino acids. Losses at the gene ends were 3 bases for V and 3 bases for J; bases not matched to a gene: 4.